This is a list of T cell receptor beta chains from one sample in a study of radiation and T cells in renal cell carcinoma. Clones were read by immunoSEQ multiplex PCR, and TCRdb kept only the in-frame ones, dropping some. The data hold 130,000 to 150,000 clones, with nearly 90% observed a single time. The sequences come from blood, collected from a patient whose treatment included radiotherapy and nephrectomy. All receptors derive from a woman aged 50 to 60 with renal cell carcinoma. Both conserved end residues are part of each CDR3.

CDR3: CASSGGRGRYNEQFF; length: 15; V: TRBV14; J: TRBJ2-1
CDR3: CASSPEWAVSEAFF; length: 14; V: TRBV4-1; J: TRBJ1-1
CDR3: CSARDLAASVF; length: 11; V: TRBV20-1; J: TRBJ1-1
CDR3: CASSLQGWGVNYGYTF; length: 16; V: TRBV7-9; J: TRBJ1-2
CDR3: CASSYRQGHSYEQYF; length: 15; V: TRBV6-5; J: TRBJ2-7
CDR3: CASSLAGGPTDTQYF; length: 15; V: TRBV5-1; J: TRBJ2-3
CDR3: CASSLLGNEGYTF; length: 13; V: TRBV5-8; J: TRBJ1-2
CDR3: CASSNLDRDEKLFF; length: 14; V: TRBV25-1; J: TRBJ1-4
CDR3: CASSSTGADYGYTF; length: 14; V: TRBV5-6; J: TRBJ1-2
CDR3: CASSPTASGRMGNQPQHF; length: 18; V: TRBV18; J: TRBJ1-5
CDR3: CASSKLTSAGNTIYF; length: 15; V: TRBV19; J: TRBJ1-3
CDR3: CASSSHGASGYTF; length: 13; V: TRBV5-1; J: TRBJ1-2
CDR3: CASSPRTGPTGELFF; length: 15; V: TRBV11-3; J: TRBJ2-2
CDR3: CASSPPGNQPQHF; length: 13; V: TRBV18; J: TRBJ1-5
CDR3: CASSLDSRYGYTF; length: 13; V: TRBV5-1; J: TRBJ1-2
CDR3: CASSAARELFF; length: 11; V: TRBV2; J: TRBJ2-2
CDR3: CASSPEDGTYEQYF; length: 14; V: TRBV7-9; J: TRBJ2-7
CDR3: CASSHIGAGERDTQYF; length: 16; V: TRBV14; J: TRBJ2-3
CDR3: CASSYFGGAADTQYF; length: 15; V: TRBV6-5; J: TRBJ2-3
CDR3: CASSAGQANYGYTF; length: 14; V: TRBV5-1; J: TRBJ1-2
CDR3: CASKDVNNSPLHF; length: 13; V: TRBV6-5; J: TRBJ1-6
CDR3: CASSERNYGYTF; length: 12; V: TRBV18; J: TRBJ1-2
CDR3: CASSLRTSGGGGEQFF; length: 16; V: TRBV4-1; J: TRBJ2-1
CDR3: CASRATGLPEAFF; length: 13; V: TRBV10-2; J: TRBJ1-1
CDR3: CASKRQGRETQYF; length: 13; V: TRBV6-1; J: TRBJ2-5
CDR3: CASSSTRTGPTDTQYF; length: 16; V: TRBV7-9; J: TRBJ2-3
CDR3: CASSHREHRDYGYTF; length: 15; V: TRBV7-9; J: TRBJ1-2
CDR3: CASSSYYTGGNEQFF; length: 15; V: TRBV5-4; J: TRBJ2-1
CDR3: CASSSSGFSHGYTF; length: 14; V: TRBV7-2; J: TRBJ1-2
CDR3: CASSAVSGANVLTF; length: 14; V: TRBV6-4; J: TRBJ2-6
CDR3: CASSVQPGQDYGYTF; length: 15; V: TRBV9; J: TRBJ1-2
CDR3: CASSILRGRRTEAFF; length: 15; V: TRBV19; J: TRBJ1-1
CDR3: CASSSQGPGANVLTF; length: 15; V: TRBV5-1; J: TRBJ2-6
CDR3: CASSLSTLTSGGETQYF; length: 17; V: TRBV7-3; J: TRBJ2-5
CDR3: CASSLTREDSPLHF; length: 14; V: TRBV7-9; J: TRBJ1-6
CDR3: CASNRLSRSSAEQFF; length: 15; V: TRBV27; J: TRBJ2-1
CDR3: CASSQWRGGQETQYF; length: 15; V: TRBV4-3; J: TRBJ2-5
CDR3: CASSPTGAEGYTF; length: 13; V: TRBV7-2; J: TRBJ1-2
CDR3: CASSRLAGGAEETQYF; length: 16; V: TRBV4-1; J: TRBJ2-5
CDR3: CASSRTVQETQYF; length: 13; V: TRBV6-1; J: TRBJ2-5
CDR3: CASQASLYEQYF; length: 12; V: TRBV6-1; J: TRBJ2-7
CDR3: CASSGERVGPNTEAFF; length: 16; V: TRBV9; J: TRBJ1-1
CDR3: CASSVTVNYGYTF; length: 13; V: TRBV9; J: TRBJ1-2
CDR3: CASSRGDGYTF; length: 11; V: TRBV6-1; J: TRBJ1-2
CDR3: CASRLGTGFYNEQFF; length: 15; V: TRBV6-5; J: TRBJ2-1
CDR3: CASRATGPTEQYF; length: 13; V: TRBV7-2; J: TRBJ2-7